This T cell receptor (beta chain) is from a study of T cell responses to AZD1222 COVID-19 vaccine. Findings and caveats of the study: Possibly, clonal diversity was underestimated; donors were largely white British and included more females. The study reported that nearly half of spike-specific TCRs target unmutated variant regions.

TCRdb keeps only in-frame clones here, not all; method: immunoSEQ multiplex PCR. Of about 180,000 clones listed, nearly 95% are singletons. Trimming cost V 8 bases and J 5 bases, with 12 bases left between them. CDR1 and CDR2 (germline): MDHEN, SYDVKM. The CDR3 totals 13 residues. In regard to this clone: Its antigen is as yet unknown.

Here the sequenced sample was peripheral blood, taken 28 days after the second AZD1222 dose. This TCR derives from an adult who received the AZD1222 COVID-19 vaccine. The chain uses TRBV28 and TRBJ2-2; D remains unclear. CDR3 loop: CASVGPVTGELFF. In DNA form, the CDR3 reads TGTGCCAGCGTAGGCCCGGTAACCGGGGAGCTGTTTTTT.